This TCR beta chain is from a study of blood T cells in healthy people across ages. Combining a sample-barcoded 5' primer with a J-beta primer mix, a second PCR ran for 7 to 11 cycles. TCRdb re-called the 5' RACE reads with MiXCR, one entry per CDR3 protein. This table has just over 1 million distinct CDR3 sequences, more than 40% appearing once. There are many counts of this clonotype. The CDR3 has 13 residues. The ends were cut back, 5 bases at V and 4 bases at J, with 10 bases in the middle. CDR1 MNHEY and CDR2 SVGEGT come from the germline V gene. The V and J genes are TRBV6-2 or TRBV6-3 and TRBJ2-3; D remains unclear. This TCR was sampled from a woman aged 55-69 years in good health. Sequencing was performed on blood. The CDR3 here is CASSGLVADTQYF. The CDR3 DNA reads as TGTGCCAGCAGTGGGTTAGTAGCAGATACGCAGTATTTT.